This TCR beta chain derives from a study of CD8+ T cells in alopecia areata. Of note for this clone: Antigen specificity is unknown.

Whole-study results and caveats: Clonality exceeded that of normal scalp in lesional scalp, most notably in alopecia totalis/universalis.

RNA extraction and reverse transcription yielded cDNA as sequencing template. Generated by immunoSEQ multiplex PCR, the TCRdb table keeps only in-frame clones and is missing some. The sample carries around 69,000 clones, 60% recorded once. Germline assignment: CDR1 GTSNPN and CDR2 SVGIG (reference sequence). This CDR3 is built from 16 residues. This specimen was CD8+ T cells sorted from blood, taken at week 0. This sequence was found in a human donor with alopecia areata. This sequence joins TRBV30 and TRBJ2-7; 8 bases map to TRBD1. The CDR3 is CATDSGGTGLPYEQYF. In DNA, the CDR3 is TGTGCGACCGACAGTGGGGGGACAGGACTTCCCTACGAGCAGTACTTC.